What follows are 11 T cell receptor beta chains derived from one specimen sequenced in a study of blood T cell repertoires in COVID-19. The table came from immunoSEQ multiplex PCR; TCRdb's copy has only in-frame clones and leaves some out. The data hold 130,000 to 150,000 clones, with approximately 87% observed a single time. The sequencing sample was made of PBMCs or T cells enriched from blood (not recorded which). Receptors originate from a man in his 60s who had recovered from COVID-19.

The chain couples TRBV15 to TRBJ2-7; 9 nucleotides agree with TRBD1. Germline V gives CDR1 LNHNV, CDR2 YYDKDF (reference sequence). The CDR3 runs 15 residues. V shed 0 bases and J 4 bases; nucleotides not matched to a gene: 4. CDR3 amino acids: CATSRDLGQGYEQYF. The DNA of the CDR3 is TGTGCCACCAGCAGAGATCTGGGACAGGGTTACGAGCAGTACTTC.

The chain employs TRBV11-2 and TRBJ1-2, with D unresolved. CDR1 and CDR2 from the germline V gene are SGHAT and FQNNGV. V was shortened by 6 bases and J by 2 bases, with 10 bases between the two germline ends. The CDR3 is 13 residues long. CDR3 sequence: CASRTRGNYGYTF. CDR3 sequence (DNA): TGTGCCAGCAGAACGCGAGGGAACTATGGCTACACCTTC.

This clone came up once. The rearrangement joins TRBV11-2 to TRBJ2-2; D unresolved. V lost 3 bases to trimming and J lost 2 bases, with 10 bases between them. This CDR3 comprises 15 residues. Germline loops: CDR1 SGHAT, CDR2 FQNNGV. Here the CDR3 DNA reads TGTGCCAGCAGCTTCGGTCCGCGTAACACCGGGGAGCTGTTTTTT. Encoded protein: CASSFGPRNTGELFF. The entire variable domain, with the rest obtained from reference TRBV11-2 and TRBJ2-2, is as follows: EAGVAQSPRYKIIEKRQSVAFWCNPISGHATLYWYQQILGQGPKLLIQFQNNGVVDDSQLPKDRFSAERLKGVDSTLKIQPAKLEDSAVYLCASSFGPRNTGELFFGEGSRLTVL.

The CDR3 sequence is CASTSQMNTEAFF. In nucleotides, the CDR3 is TGTGCCAGTACGTCACAGATGAACACTGAAGCTTTCTTT. The rearrangement links TRBV19 to TRBJ1-1; D is ambiguous. The germline V and J ends were trimmed by 7 bases and 0 bases, with 9 bases remaining between them. The CDR3 has 13 residues. Germline lookup yields CDR1 LNHDA and CDR2 SQIVND (reference sequence). The complete variable domain, with remaining parts taken from reference TRBV19 and TRBJ1-1, reads DGGITQSPKYLFRKEGQNVTLSCEQNLNHDAMYWYRQDPGQGLRLIYYSQIVNDFQKGDIAEGYSVSREKKESFPLTVTSAQKNPTAFYLCASTSQMNTEAFFGQGTRLTVV.

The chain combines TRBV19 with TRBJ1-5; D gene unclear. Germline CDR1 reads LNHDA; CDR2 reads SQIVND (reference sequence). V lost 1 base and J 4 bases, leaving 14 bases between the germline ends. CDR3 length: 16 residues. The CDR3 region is CASSIAGGIRNQPQHF. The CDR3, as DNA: TGTGCCAGTAGTATAGCGGGAGGGATTCGTAATCAGCCCCAGCATTTT.

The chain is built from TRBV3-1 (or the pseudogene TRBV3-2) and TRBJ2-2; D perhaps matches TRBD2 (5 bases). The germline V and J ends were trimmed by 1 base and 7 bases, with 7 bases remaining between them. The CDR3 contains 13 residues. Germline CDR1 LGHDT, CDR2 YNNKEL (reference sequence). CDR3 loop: CASSQGTLGELFF. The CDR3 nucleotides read TGTGCCAGCAGCCAAGGGACTCTCGGGGAGCTGTTTTTT.

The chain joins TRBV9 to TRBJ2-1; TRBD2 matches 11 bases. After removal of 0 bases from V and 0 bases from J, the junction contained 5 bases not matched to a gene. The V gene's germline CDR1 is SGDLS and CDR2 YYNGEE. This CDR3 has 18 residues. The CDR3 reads CASSVAGLAGGSYNEQFF. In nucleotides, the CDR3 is TGTGCCAGCAGCGTAGCAGGACTAGCGGGTGGCTCCTACAATGAGCAGTTCTTC.

For the CDR3, the DNA is TGTGCCAGCATCTCCCCGACTACCGGGGAGCTGTTTTTT. Translating it yields CASISPTTGELFF. The chain is built from TRBV6-5 and TRBJ2-2, with D uncertain. This CDR3 is built from 13 residues. The V end lost 7 bases, the J end lost 5 bases, and 11 bases lay between the germline ends. The germline CDR1 and CDR2 sequences are MNHEY and SVGAGI.

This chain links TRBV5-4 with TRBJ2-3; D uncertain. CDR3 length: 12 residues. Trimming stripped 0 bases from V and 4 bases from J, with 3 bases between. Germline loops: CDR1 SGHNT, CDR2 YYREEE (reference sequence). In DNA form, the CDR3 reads TGTGCCAGCAGCTTGGACTCAGATACGCAGTATTTT. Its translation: CASSLDSDTQYF. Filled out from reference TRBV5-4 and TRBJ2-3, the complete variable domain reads ETGVTQSPTHLIKTRGQQVTLRCSSQSGHNTVSWYQQALGQGPQFIFQYYREEENGRGNFPPRFSGLQFPNYSSELNVNALELDDSALYLCASSLDSDTQYFGPGTRLTVL.

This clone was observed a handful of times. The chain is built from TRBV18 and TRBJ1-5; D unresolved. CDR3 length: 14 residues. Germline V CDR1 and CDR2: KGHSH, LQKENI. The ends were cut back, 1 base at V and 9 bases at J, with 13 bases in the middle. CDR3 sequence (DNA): TGTGCCAGCTCACCACTGACGGCGGGAGTGCCCCAGCATTTT. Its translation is CASSPLTAGVPQHF.

The CDR3 DNA sequence: TGTGCCAGCAGCTGGGCAGCGGGGTACAATGAGCAGTTCTTC. It yields the protein CASSWAAGYNEQFF. The genes are TRBV7-9 and TRBJ2-1; 7 nucleotides match TRBD2. CDR3 length equals 14 residues. The junction had 4 bases not matched to a gene; V was cut back by 4 bases and J by 4 bases. CDR1 and CDR2 from the germline V gene are SEHNR and FQNEAQ (reference sequence).